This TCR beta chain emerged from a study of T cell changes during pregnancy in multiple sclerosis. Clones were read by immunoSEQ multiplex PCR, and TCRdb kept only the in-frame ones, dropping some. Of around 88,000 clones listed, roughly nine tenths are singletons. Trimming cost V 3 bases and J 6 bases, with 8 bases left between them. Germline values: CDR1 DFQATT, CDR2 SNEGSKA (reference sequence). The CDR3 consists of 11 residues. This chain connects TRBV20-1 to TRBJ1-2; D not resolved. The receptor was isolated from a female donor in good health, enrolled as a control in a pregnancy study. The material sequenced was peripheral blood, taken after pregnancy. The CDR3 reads CSASRGNGYTF. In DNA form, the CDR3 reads TGCAGTGCTAGTCGGGGTAATGGCTACACCTTC.